The rows below give T cell receptor beta chains drawn from one sample of a study of cytomegalovirus exposure and HLA in healthy donors. The protocol was immunoSEQ multiplex PCR, while the TCRdb copy is restricted to in-frame clones and leaves out a portion. Seen here are roughly 120,000 clones, approximately 84% observed once, and the top ten hold 0.24%. The sequenced material came from PBMCs. These receptors all stem from a man aged 50 to 59 in good health and CMV-seronegative. The CDR3 runs from the conserved cysteine through the conserved F or W. Each record gives: J gene, clone size, D gene, V gene, CDR3 DNA, CDR3 protein. D genes are given only for firm matches. Expanded clones get a size class; other rows say once, few or many, or leave the size out.

TRBJ2-2 NA TRBD1 TRBV9 TGTGCCAGCAGCGCTCGACAGGGGGTGGTTTCCGGGGAGCTGTTTTTT CASSARQGVVSGELFF
TRBJ1-2 NA NA TRBV28 TGTGCAGCGGGACCCCCGAGTTCCTATGGCTACACCTTC CAAGPPSSYGYTF
TRBJ2-1 few TRBD2 TRBV27 TGTGCCAGCAGTCCCGGACCGGGACTAGTGGGAATGGGTGAGCAGTTCTTC CASSPGPGLVGMGEQFF
TRBJ2-5 NA TRBD2 TRBV6-5 TGTGCCAGCAGTTACCGAGGACTAGCGGGAGGGGAGACCCAGTACTTC CASSYRGLAGGETQYF
TRBJ1-2 once TRBD1 TRBV7-3 TGTGCCAGCAGCTTTGGGAGGACAGGGAGATCGGGAGGCTACACCTTC CASSFGRTGRSGGYTF
TRBJ2-5 NA TRBD2 TRBV28 TGTGCCAGCACCCCGGGACTAGCTGGCGAGACCCAGTACTTC CASTPGLAGETQYF
TRBJ1-1 NA NA TRBV7-3 TGTGCCAGCAGCCAGCATGGGGGCGCGAACACTGAAGCTTTCTTT CASSQHGGANTEAFF
TRBJ2-1 NA NA TRBV27 TGTGCCAGCAGTTTATCGAGGCGAAGCTCCTACAATGAGCAGTTCTTC CASSLSRRSSYNEQFF
TRBJ2-1 NA TRBD2 TRBV9 TGTGCCAGCAGCGGCCTCTTTGGGCGGGGGGGCAACAATGAGCAGTTCTTC CASSGLFGRGGNNEQFF
TRBJ2-3 NA NA TRBV27 TGTGCCAGCACCCCCCTCTTTAGCACAGATACGCAGTATTTT CASTPLFSTDTQYF
TRBJ2-5 NA NA TRBV29-1 TGCAGCGTTGGGCGGGTTCTAATAGAGACCCAGTACTTC CSVGRVLIETQYF
TRBJ1-3 NA NA TRBV19 TGTGCCAGTAGTATAAGTCCGAGGCCCGGAAACACCATATATTTT CASSISPRPGNTIYF
TRBJ1-6 NA TRBD1 TRBV2 TGTGCCAGTAGACAGGGTCAGGATTCACCCCTCCACTTT CASRQGQDSPLHF
TRBJ1-6 NA TRBD1 TRBV5-4 TGTGCCAGCAGCTTAGCCCAGGGGGCGGCTGCCTATAATTCACCCCTCCACTTT CASSLAQGAAAYNSPLHF
TRBJ2-5 NA NA TRBV7-2 TGTGCCAGCAGCTTAGCGCAGGGGAGCTGGGGGACCCAGTACTTC CASSLAQGSWGTQYF
TRBJ2-3 NA TRBD1 TRBV2 TGTGCCAGCAGTGAACGGCAGGGGGGCACAGATACGCAGTATTTT CASSERQGGTDTQYF
TRBJ2-2 NA TRBD2 TRBV5-6 TGTGCCAGCAGCTCGTCAACTAGCGGGAGGCCGGGAGGCGGGGAGCTGTTTTTT CASSSSTSGRPGGGELFF
TRBJ2-7 NA TRBD2 TRBV6-6 TGTGCCAGCAGTTACTCGGGGCGGGGGGGACTCGAGCAGTACTTC CASSYSGRGGLEQYF
TRBJ2-2 few NA TRBV6-4 TGTGCCAGCAGTGGTAAGTGGGGGCGGAGGAACACCGGGGAGCTGTTTTTT CASSGKWGRRNTGELFF
TRBJ1-1 NA NA TRBV28 TGTGCCACCGAAGATACTGTGAACACTGAAGCTTTCTTT CATEDTVNTEAFF
TRBJ1-3 NA NA TRBV5-4 TGTGCCAGCAGCCTTCGGACAGCTGGAAACACCATATATTTT CASSLRTAGNTIYF
TRBJ1-2 few TRBD1 TRBV7-2 TGTGCCAGCAGCTTTCCAGGGGGTTACACCTTC CASSFPGGYTF
TRBJ1-1 NA TRBD1 TRBV6-6 TGTGCCAGCAGTAGACAGGGGTGTGAAGCTTTCTTT CASSRQGCEAFF
TRBJ2-1 NA TRBD1 TRBV5-1 TGCGCCAGCAGCTTCAGGACAGGGGGTTACAATGAGCAGTTCTTC CASSFRTGGYNEQFF
TRBJ1-3 NA TRBD1 TRBV28 TGTGCCAGCAGTGGACAGGTCGGGGGAAACACCATATATTTT CASSGQVGGNTIYF
TRBJ1-2 NA NA TRBV11-3 TGTGCCCCAGGATCGTATGGCTACACCTTC CAPGSYGYTF
TRBJ1-6 NA TRBD1 TRBV6-5 TGTGCCAGCAGTTATCTACCCGGGACAGGGCTTTCACCCCTCCACTTT CASSYLPGTGLSPLHF
TRBJ2-7 few TRBD2 TRBV7-2 TGTGCCAGCAGCGTTCGGGGGGGGCTTTACGAGCAGTACTTC CASSVRGGLYEQYF
TRBJ1-1 few NA TRBV6-1 TGTGCCAGCAGTGGTGCGTCCATGAACACTGAAGCTTTCTTT CASSGASMNTEAFF
TRBJ1-6 NA NA TRBV27 TGTGCCAGCAGTCCAACAGGGTACTCCTATAATTCACCCCTCCACTTT CASSPTGYSYNSPLHF
TRBJ1-4 once NA TRBV5-4 TGTGCCAGCAGCTTGGAGGGGAGGTGGGAAAAACTGTTTTTT CASSLEGRWEKLFF
TRBJ1-4 NA TRBD1 TRBV4-3 TGCGCCAGCAGCCAAGAGGGGACAGCTAATGAAAAACTGTTTTTT CASSQEGTANEKLFF
TRBJ2-7 NA NA TRBV28 TGTGCCAGCAGTCCCTCCTGGTCCGGGACCTACGAGCAGTACTTC CASSPSWSGTYEQYF
TRBJ2-1 few NA TRBV4-1 TGCGCCAGCAGCCAAAGGGGCCTCTCCTACAATGAGCAGTTCTTC CASSQRGLSYNEQFF
TRBJ2-7 NA NA TRBV5-4 TGTGCCAGCAGCTTGGGGGGGCCTGGGTCCTACGAGCAGTACTTC CASSLGGPGSYEQYF
TRBJ2-7 NA TRBD2 TRBV4-2 TGTGCCAGCAGCCAAGATGCGCGGGAGAGGCAGTACTTC CASSQDARERQYF
TRBJ2-1 NA NA TRBV6-5 TGTGCCAGCAGGAAACAGGCTAATGAGCAGTTCTTC CASRKQANEQFF
TRBJ2-2 NA TRBD2 TRBV9 TGTGCCAGCAGCGTAGCGGGTAGCGGGGGGCGACCCGGGGAGCTGTTTTTT CASSVAGSGGRPGELFF
TRBJ1-2 NA TRBD1 TRBV27 TGTGCCAGCAGTTTGGGACAGGACTATGGCTACACCTTC CASSLGQDYGYTF